Each of the 23 T cell receptor beta chains below was sequenced from the same sample in a study of blood T cell repertoires in COVID-19. The table came from immunoSEQ multiplex PCR; TCRdb's copy has only in-frame clones and leaves some out. The table shows some 230,000 clones, with roughly 84% occurring only once. The material sequenced was peripheral blood. Source of these receptors: a man aged 35-49 years with acute or convalescent COVID-19.

The chain couples TRBV27 to TRBJ2-3; 7 bases are shared with TRBD2. V shed 5 bases, J shed 0 bases, and the junction held 8 bases outside the gene matches. The CDR3 runs to 16 residues. Germline V lookup: CDR1 MNHEY, CDR2 SMNVEV (reference sequence). The CDR3 protein is CASSPGLQVSTDTQYF. CDR3 bases: TGTGCCAGCAGTCCGGGACTACAAGTTAGCACAGATACGCAGTATTTT.

This chain connects TRBV7-3 to TRBJ2-2; D is possibly TRBD1 (5 bases). Germline V gives CDR1 SGHTA, CDR2 FQGTGA. The CDR3 is 14 residues long. V was trimmed by 5 bases and J by 6 bases, leaving 13 bases between them. The CDR3 DNA follows: TGTGCCAGCAGCCCCAACAGGATTTCCGGGGAGCTGTTTTTT. Protein sequence: CASSPNRISGELFF.

This clone has just one count. The rearrangement uses TRBV5-1 and TRBJ2-1, with 11 nucleotides matching TRBD1. With 3 bases clipped from V and 9 bases from J, the junction kept 8 bases outside the gene matches. In germline, CDR1 is SGHRS, CDR2 YFSETQ. The CDR3 covers 15 residues. The CDR3 region has the DNA TGCGCCAGCAGCTCGGGGACAGGGGGAAAGAGTGAGCAGTTCTTC. Its translation is CASSSGTGGKSEQFF.

The chain couples TRBV9 to TRBJ1-1; TRBD1 is a possible D gene (6 bases). Between the trimmed V and J ends, which lost 1 base and 5 bases, there was a span of 12 bases. The CDR3 loop spans 14 amino acids. Germline V gene sequence: CDR1 SGDLS, CDR2 YYNGEE. CDR3 amino acids: CASSVSPQGTEAFF. Here the CDR3 DNA reads TGTGCCAGCAGCGTATCCCCCCAGGGGACTGAAGCTTTCTTT.

The chain joins TRBV25-1 to TRBJ1-2, with D possibly being TRBD1 (6 bases). Germline CDR1 reads MGHDK; CDR2 reads SYGVNS. Trimming removed 2 bases at V and 6 bases at J, with 16 bases between. CDR3 length: 15 residues. CDR3 residues: CASSEGIRGEDGYTF. The CDR3 DNA follows: TGTGCCAGCAGTGAAGGGATCAGGGGCGAAGATGGCTACACCTTC.

The chain employs TRBV10-3 and TRBJ2-2; 7 bases line up with TRBD1. Germline V gene data show CDR1 as ENHRY and CDR2 as SYGVKD. V dropped 2 bases and J dropped 1; count of bases not matched to a gene: 1. The CDR3 is 15 residues long. The CDR3 DNA is TGTGCCATCAGTGAGAACAGGGGGAACACCGGGGAGCTGTTTTTT. Amino acids: CAISENRGNTGELFF.

This chain connects TRBV5-6 to TRBJ1-1; no reliable D call. Looked up from germline, CDR1 is SGHDT and CDR2 is YYEEEE. The CDR3 extends over 17 amino acids. Trimming took off 6 bases at V and 4 bases at J, with 25 bases between the two ends. For the CDR3, the DNA is TGTGCCAGCACCCGGAGGACGGAAAGGATTTTGAGCACTGAAGCTTTCTTT. It codes for CASTRRTERILSTEAFF. The variable domain in full, with the rest retrieved from reference TRBV5-6 and TRBJ1-1, is DAGVTQSPTHLIKTRGQQVTLRCSPKSGHDTVSWYQQALGQGPQFIFQYYEEEERQRGNFPDRFSGHQFPNYSSELNVNALLLGDSALYLCASTRRTERILSTEAFFGQGTRLTVV.

This clone was seen a few times. The chain uses TRBV29-1 and TRBJ1-1, with D hard to call. Germline V gene sequence: CDR1 SQVTM, CDR2 ANQGSEA. The CDR3 is made up of 13 amino acids. V lost 7 bases and J lost 2, with 14 bases in between. This CDR3 is CSGGSPSNTEAFF. The CDR3 DNA sequence: TGCAGCGGAGGCAGTCCGTCAAACACTGAAGCTTTCTTT.

V gene TRBV4-1 combines with J gene TRBJ2-7; D is unclear. From germline, CDR1 is MGHRA and CDR2 YSYEKL. CDR3 size: 13 residues. Trimming cost V 1 base and J 2 bases, with 6 bases left between them. CDR3 sequence reads: CASSQGVAYEQYF. The CDR3 nucleotides read TGCGCCAGCAGCCAAGGAGTAGCCTACGAGCAGTACTTC.

This chain links TRBV7-3 with TRBJ1-1; D might be TRBD1 (6 bases). CDR1 and CDR2 from the germline V gene are SGHTA and FQGTGA. Trimming removed 4 bases from V and 0 bases from J, with 15 bases in between. This CDR3 is 16 amino acids long. Written as DNA, the CDR3 is TGTGCCAGCAGCTCCATACAGGGAAACATGAACACTGAAGCTTTCTTT. Protein sequence: CASSSIQGNMNTEAFF. The full variable domain, its missing parts supplied by reference TRBV7-3 and TRBJ1-1, is GAGVSQTPSNKVTEKGKYVELRCDPISGHTALYWYRQSLGQGPEFLIYFQGTGAADDSGLPNDRFFAVRPEGSVSTLKIQRTERGDSAVYLCASSSIQGNMNTEAFFGQGTRLTVV.

V is TRBV3-1 (or the pseudogene TRBV3-2) and J is TRBJ2-1; tentative D call: TRBD2 (6 bases). Deletions cut 0 bases from V and 6 bases from J, with 18 bases between. The CDR3 is 17 amino acids. CDR1 is LGHDT, CDR2 YNNKEL, per germline (reference sequence). The CDR3 DNA sequence: TGTGCCAGCAGCCAAGATTGGGGCGCGGGGAGGTTCAATGAGCAGTTCTTC. It codes for CASSQDWGAGRFNEQFF.

The chain joins TRBV28 to TRBJ1-4; TRBD1 matches at 10 bases. CDR3 length: 18 amino acids. Trimming removed 7 bases from V and 3 bases from J; junction bases left unmatched: 14. Germline V lookup: CDR1 MDHEN, CDR2 SYDVKM. CDR3 bases: TGTGCCAGCATCAGGCGCCGGGACAGGGGATACTCTAATGAAAAACTGTTTTTT. This codes for CASIRRRDRGYSNEKLFF.

Only one count was recorded for this clone. The chain has TRBV29-1 and TRBJ1-2; D gene unclear. Trimming pared 8 bases from V and 3 bases from J, leaving 13 bases between. CDR1 is SQVTM, CDR2 ANQGSEA, per germline. There are 12 residues in the CDR3. CDR3 coding DNA: TGCAGCATCTCGGACGGGGACTATGGCTACACCTTC. This translates into CSISDGDYGYTF. The full variable domain, completed using reference TRBV29-1 and TRBJ1-2, is SAVISQKPSRDICQRGTSLTIQCQVDSQVTMMFWYRQQPGQSLTLIATANQGSEATYESGFVIDKFPISRPNLTFSTLTVSNMSPEDSSIYLCSISDGDYGYTFGSGTRLTVV.

The gene calls are TRBV11-2 and TRBJ2-3; 10 nucleotides align to TRBD2. V trimming: 5 bases; J trimming: 1 base; junction bases outside the gene matches: 3. In germline, CDR1 is SGHAT, CDR2 FQNNGV. The CDR3 spans 15 residues. The CDR3 protein is CASSQAGGGTDTQYF. CDR3 in DNA: TGTGCCAGCAGCCAAGCGGGGGGGGGCACAGATACGCAGTATTTT.

The chain joins TRBV18 to TRBJ2-6; TRBD1 matches 10 bases. Looked up from germline, CDR1 is KGHSH and CDR2 is LQKENI. V lost 3 bases to trimming and J lost 1 base; unmatched junction nucleotides: 3. This CDR3 contains 17 residues. The DNA for the CDR3 is TGTGCCAGCTCACCCCCGGGACAGGGGTCTGGGGCCAACGTCCTGACTTTC. Its translation is CASSPPGQGSGANVLTF. The full variable domain, completed using reference TRBV18 and TRBJ2-6, is NAGVMQNPRHLVRRRGQEARLRCSPMKGHSHVYWYRQLPEEGLKFMVYLQKENIIDESGMPKERFSAEFPKEGPSILRIQQVVRGDSAAYFCASSPPGQGSGANVLTFGAGSRLTVL.

V and J are TRBV6-5 and TRBJ1-2; D possibly corresponds to TRBD1 (6 bases). The CDR3 runs to 15 residues. Germline values: CDR1 MNHEY, CDR2 SVGAGI. V was pared by 6 bases and J by 0 bases, with 14 bases between. In nucleotides, the CDR3 is TGTGCCAGCAGGATAGGGGACAACTCTAACTATGGCTACACCTTC. Protein: CASRIGDNSNYGYTF.

This chain uses TRBV18 with TRBJ1-1, with TRBD1 matching 12 bases. The CDR3 contains 15 residues. The J segment lost 5 bases and the V segment lost 5 bases, leaving 6 bases of the junction unmatched. CDR1 and CDR2 (germline): KGHSH, LQKENI. DNA for the CDR3: TGTGCCAGCTCAACGGGACAGGGGGCGAAAACTGAAGCTTTCTTT. Encoded protein: CASSTGQGAKTEAFF.

CDR3 region: CASSPGLNYGYTF. CDR3 coding DNA: TGTGCCAGCAGCCCTGGACTTAACTATGGCTACACCTTC. The rearrangement links TRBV28 to TRBJ1-2; no reliable D call. The germline V gene encodes CDR1 MDHEN and CDR2 SYDVKM. Between the trimmed V and J ends, which lost 6 bases and 1 base, there was a span of 9 bases. This CDR3 is built from 13 residues.

This chain links TRBV29-1 with TRBJ1-2; D is perhaps TRBD1 (5 bases). V shed 2 bases and J shed 9 bases, with 19 bases lying between them. Germline V CDR1 and CDR2: SQVTM, ANQGSEA. The CDR3 covers 14 residues. The DNA for the CDR3 is TGCAGCGTTGAAAAACGGAACTCCGGGGGTAGCTACACCTTC. Residues: CSVEKRNSGGSYTF.

The V call is TRBV11-1, the J call TRBJ2-2; D possibly corresponds to TRBD1 (8 bases). V shed 7 bases and J shed 6 bases, with 18 bases lying between them. This CDR3 has 15 residues. Looked up from germline, CDR1 is SGHAT and CDR2 is FQDESV (reference sequence). This chain's CDR3 is CASKDYRGGSGELFF. CDR3 in DNA: TGTGCCAGCAAAGACTACAGGGGGGGATCCGGGGAGCTGTTTTTT.

V usage is TRBV19 and J usage is TRBJ1-1; 7 nucleotides agree with TRBD1. This CDR3 has 16 residues. The junction had 8 bases not matched to a gene; V was cut back by 4 bases and J by 0 bases. CDR1 is LNHDA, CDR2 SQIVND, per germline (reference sequence). CDR3: CASSNTGELLNTEAFF. CDR3 nucleotide sequence: TGTGCCAGTAGTAACACAGGGGAACTACTGAACACTGAAGCTTTCTTT.

This clone was detected only once. The J gene is TRBJ2-4, the V gene TRBV7-9, with TRBD2 matching 9 bases. The CDR3 covers 15 residues. V gave up 5 bases and J gave up 7 bases; unmatched junction bases: 9. CDR1 and CDR2 (germline): SEHNR, FQNEAQ (reference sequence). Here the CDR3 reads CASSLAGGRWNIQYF. In nucleotides, the CDR3 is TGTGCCAGCAGCCTCGCGGGGGGGCGATGGAACATTCAGTACTTC.

This chain joins TRBV2 and TRBJ1-4, with a possible D match to TRBD1 (5 bases). The V end was cut by 2 bases, the J end by 10 bases, with 11 bases between. The CDR3 is made up of 13 amino acids. CDR1 is SNHLY, CDR2 FYNNEI, per germline. The CDR3 spells CASSEQGGRKLFF. The CDR3 DNA reads as TGTGCCAGCAGTGAACAGGGAGGTAGAAAACTGTTTTTT.